Presented here are 32 T cell receptor beta chains from one specimen sequenced in a study of T cells in Graves' hyperthyroidism and ophthalmopathy. Authors of the study amplified TCR beta CDR3 regions from RNA transcripts. The HTBI primer set drove a first-round RT-PCR of the TCR CDR3. TCRdb called the multiplex PCR reads again in MiXCR, with one record for every CDR3 protein. The repertoire holds fewer than 800,000 distinct CDR3 sequences, with around 15% as singletons. The sequenced sample consisted of blood. The receptors were gathered from a man between 18 and 29 years old with Graves' hyperthyroidism.

A few counts support this clonotype. A junction boundary mismatches the germline segment, possibly from a read error. This rearrangement joins TRBV7-9 to TRBJ2-1, with TRBD2 identical over 11 bases. The germline gives CDR1 SEHNR, CDR2 FQNEAQ (reference sequence). The CDR3 spans 15 residues. The CDR3 loop is CASRLAGGSYNEQFF. DNA for the CDR3: TGTGCCAGCAGATTAGCGGGGGGGTCCTACAATGAGCAGTTCTTC.

This clonotype appeared many times. The genes are TRBV18 and TRBJ2-5; D remains ambiguous. V was pared by 0 bases and J by 2 bases, with 4 bases between. The CDR3 length is 13 residues. Germline V gene data show CDR1 as KGHSH and CDR2 as LQKENI. CDR3 region: CASSPPTQETQYF. CDR3 in DNA: TGTGCCAGCTCACCACCGACTCAAGAGACCCAGTACTTC.

The chain links TRBV2 to TRBJ1-1; perhaps TRBD1 as D (5 bases). Germline assignment: CDR1 SNHLY and CDR2 FYNNEI. The CDR3 loop spans 13 amino acids. Between the trimmed V and J ends, which lost 7 bases and 1 base, there was a span of 10 bases. The CDR3: CASTSDTNTEAFF. The CDR3 DNA reads as TGTGCCAGCACCTCGGACACGAACACTGAAGCTTTCTTT.

This clonotype turned up a few times. In DNA, the CDR3 is TGCGCCAGCAGCTTGGGGGACAGGGGAACCTATGGCTACACCTTC. It specifies CASSLGDRGTYGYTF. The J gene is TRBJ1-2, the V gene TRBV5-1; TRBD1 matches 10 bases. Germline lookup yields CDR1 SGHRS and CDR2 YFSETQ. CDR3 size: 15 residues. J gave up 4 bases and V 0 bases, and 3 bases lay outside the gene matches.

This clonotype was detected a few times. The chain joins TRBV20-1 to TRBJ2-1, with D unclear. CDR1 is DFQATT, CDR2 SNEGSKA, per germline (reference sequence). This CDR3 has 15 amino acids. Trimming took off 2 bases at V and 3 bases at J, with 14 bases between the two ends. Here the CDR3 DNA reads TGCAGTGCTAGACCTACTGCGGATCTCTACAATGAGCAGTTCTTC. It codes for CSARPTADLYNEQFF.

The sample holds many counts of this clonotype. V usage is TRBV3-1 and J usage is TRBJ2-1; 7 bases fit TRBD2. The CDR3 contains 12 residues. Germline V gene lookup returns CDR1 LGHDT and CDR2 YNNKEL (reference sequence). After removal of 4 bases from V and 8 bases from J, the junction contained 2 bases not matched to a gene. The DNA for the CDR3 is TGTGCCAGCAGCCGGACTAGTTATGAGCAGTTCTTC. Translating it yields CASSRTSYEQFF.

There are many counts of this clonotype. This chain uses TRBV2 with TRBJ2-7, with 8 bases matching TRBD2. Looked up from germline, CDR1 is SNHLY and CDR2 is FYNNEI. This CDR3 is built from 14 residues. J gave up 2 bases and V 4 bases, and 4 bases lay outside the gene matches. The CDR3 is CASSGTSGTYEQYF. The CDR3 DNA follows: TGTGCCAGCAGTGGCACTAGCGGTACCTACGAGCAGTACTTC.

The V and J genes are TRBV7-9 and TRBJ1-2, with D perhaps TRBD1 (5 bases). The CDR3 is 14 amino acids. Germline-derived CDR1 and CDR2 are SEHNR and FQNEAQ (reference sequence). Trimming left V 1 base short and J 4 bases short, with 10 bases between. As DNA, the CDR3 is TGTGCCAGCAGCTTAGAAGGGGTTCGCTATGGCTACACCTTC. This encodes CASSLEGVRYGYTF.

The chain uses TRBV12-3 or TRBV12-4 and TRBJ2-2; no firm D call. V lost 8 bases, J lost 5 bases, and 9 bases lay in between. CDR3 length equals 12 residues. In nucleotides, the CDR3 is TGTGCCAGCGGAGTGGGGACCGGGGAGCTGTTTTTT. Its translation is CASGVGTGELFF.

CDR3 in DNA: TGCAGTGCTAGGGCGATAGCTAGCGGGAGGGCCTTAGACGAGCAGTACTTC. This sequence encodes CSARAIASGRALDEQYF. The V call is TRBV20-1, the J call TRBJ2-7; 12 nucleotides align to TRBD2. The junction had 14 bases not matched to a gene; V was cut back by 3 bases and J by 5 bases. The length of the CDR3 is 17 residues. CDR1 is DFQATT and CDR2 is SNEGSKA in the germline V gene (reference sequence).

At least ten counts were recorded for this clonotype. V and J are TRBV28 and TRBJ2-1; 8 bases are a match to TRBD2. Germline CDR1 reads MDHEN; CDR2 reads SYDVKM. CDR3 size: 18 residues. Germline trimming cut 1 base from V and 5 bases from J; bases unmatched to any gene: 13. The CDR3 sequence: CASSLSPMAAGADNEQFF. In DNA, the CDR3 is TGTGCCAGCAGTTTATCCCCAATGGCAGCGGGGGCGGACAATGAGCAGTTCTTC.

In this sample, this clonotype turned up a few times. The CDR3, as DNA: TGTGCCATCAGTGGGGCGGGAGTGGCCAATGAGCAGTTCTTC. This codes for CAISGAGVANEQFF. The chain uses TRBV10-3 and TRBJ2-1; 7 bases are a match to TRBD2. J was trimmed by 6 bases and V by 4 bases; bases with no gene match: 6. The CDR3 runs 14 residues. Germline loops: CDR1 ENHRY, CDR2 SYGVKD.

This clonotype was observed at least ten times. This chain uses TRBV20-1 with TRBJ2-2; no definite D call. This CDR3 comprises 13 residues. Germline V gene data show CDR1 as DFQATT and CDR2 as SNEGSKA (reference sequence). V shed 5 bases and J shed 3 bases, with 10 bases lying between them. The CDR3 spells CSAASTDTGELFF. In nucleotides, the CDR3 is TGCAGTGCTGCTTCTACGGACACCGGGGAGCTGTTTTTT.

The V gene is TRBV29-1, the J gene TRBJ1-1; TRBD1 aligns across 8 bases. Per germline, CDR1 SQVTM and CDR2 ANQGSEA. This CDR3 region has 12 residues. V lost 7 bases to trimming and J lost 7 bases; unmatched junction nucleotides: 8. The CDR3 loop reads CSAQGAWDEAFF. The CDR3 nucleotides read TGCAGCGCTCAGGGGGCTTGGGATGAAGCTTTCTTT.

This rearrangement joins TRBV5-1 to TRBJ2-4; 12 nucleotides match TRBD1. V was clipped by 0 bases and J by 1 base; unmatched bases: 5. CDR3 length: 18 amino acids. Germline V CDR1 and CDR2: SGHRS, YFSETQ. The CDR3 DNA is TGCGCCAGCAGCTTGGCCGGGACAGGGGGCCCGGCCAAAAACATTCAGTACTTC. Protein product: CASSLAGTGGPAKNIQYF. Based on the CDR3 plus reference TRBV5-1 and TRBJ2-4, the full variable domain is KAGVTQTPRYLIKTRGQQVTLSCSPISGHRSVSWYQQTPGQGLQFLFEYFSETQRNKGNFPGRFSGRQFSNSRSEMNVSTLELGDSALYLCASSLAGTGGPAKNIQYFGAGTRLSVL.

This clonotype was observed many times. The rearrangement uses TRBV5-5 and TRBJ2-1, with D perhaps being TRBD1 or TRBD2 (5 bases each). CDR1 and CDR2 from the germline V gene are SGHKS and YYEKEE (reference sequence). Deletions cut 4 bases from V and 4 bases from J, with 12 bases between. The CDR3 runs 14 residues. The CDR3 loop reads CASSAPGRYNEQFF. DNA for the CDR3: TGTGCCAGCAGCGCCCCGGGACGGTACAATGAGCAGTTCTTC.

The chain links TRBV20-1 to TRBJ2-7, with D maybe TRBD2 (6 bases). V shed 1 base and J shed 2 bases, with 18 bases lying between them. This CDR3 region has 16 residues. The V gene's germline CDR1 is DFQATT and CDR2 SNEGSKA (reference sequence). The CDR3 bases are TGCAGTGCTAGAGTTGGGAGGCCACTAATAACCTACGAGCAGTACTTC. Translating it yields CSARVGRPLITYEQYF.

This clonotype has ten or more counts. V and J are TRBV11-2 and TRBJ2-5; D ambiguous. CDR1 SGHAT and CDR2 FQNNGV come from the germline V gene. The CDR3 is 11 amino acids. V lost 2 bases and J lost 9, with 7 bases in between. For the CDR3, the DNA is TGTGCCAGCAGCTTATCTAGGGCCCAGTACTTC. This sequence encodes CASSLSRAQYF.

This clonotype was seen only a few times. J is TRBJ2-7 and V is TRBV7-4; 7 bases are a match to TRBD1. Germline CDR1 is SGHVT and CDR2 is SQSDAQ. The CDR3 extends over 16 amino acids. With 5 bases clipped from V and 4 bases from J, the junction kept 14 bases outside the gene matches. Here the CDR3 reads CASSAVNRGLPYEQYF. For the CDR3, the DNA is TGTGCCAGCAGCGCCGTAAACAGGGGTCTGCCTTACGAGCAGTACTTC.

This clonotype was seen ten or more times. The chain uses TRBV28 and TRBJ2-7; 10 nucleotides line up with TRBD1. The CDR3 has 16 residues. J gave up 3 bases and V 3 bases, and 8 bases lay outside the gene matches. Looked up from germline, CDR1 is MDHEN and CDR2 is SYDVKM. The CDR3: CASSFLRRDRGYEQYF. CDR3 coding DNA: TGTGCCAGCAGTTTTCTTCGCCGGGACAGGGGCTACGAGCAGTACTTC. The variable domain in full, completed from reference TRBV28 and TRBJ2-7, reads DVKVTQSSRYLVKRTGEKVFLECVQDMDHENMFWYRQDPGLGLRLIYFSYDVKMKEKGDIPEGYSVSREKKERFSLILESASTNQTSMYLCASSFLRRDRGYEQYFGPGTRLTVT.

A few counts support this clonotype. V is TRBV6-1 and J is TRBJ1-6; the D gene is possibly TRBD1 (6 bases). Germline values: CDR1 MNHNS, CDR2 SASEGT. This CDR3 has 16 residues. Deletions cut 5 bases from V and 4 bases from J, with 15 bases between. CDR3 nucleotides: TGTGCCAGCAGTCCTACAGGGTTCCCATATAATTCACCCCTCCACTTT. Translating gives CASSPTGFPYNSPLHF.

This clonotype has a count of ten or more. This sequence joins TRBV27 and TRBJ2-1, with D uncertain. CDR3 length: 13 residues. CDR1 and CDR2 from the germline V gene are MNHEY and SMNVEV (reference sequence). V dropped 6 bases and J dropped 2 bases, with 8 bases sitting between them. CDR3 sequence: CASRSQAYNEQFF. DNA for the CDR3: TGTGCCAGCAGGAGTCAAGCCTACAATGAGCAGTTCTTC.

There are many counts of this clonotype. The chain recombines TRBV5-1 with TRBJ2-7; 12 nucleotides match TRBD1. Trimming cost V 4 bases and J 7 bases; bases outside gene matches: 9. Germline lookup yields CDR1 SGHRS and CDR2 YFSETQ. The CDR3 has 15 residues. CDR3 in DNA: TGCGCCAGCAGCGGACCGGGACAGGGGGCGCTTGAGCAGTACTTC. This gives the protein CASSGPGQGALEQYF.

The sample holds a few counts of this clonotype. As DNA, the CDR3 is TGTGCCACCAGTGATTACGGGGGTCAGGAGACCCAGTACTTC. It specifies CATSDYGGQETQYF. The chain links TRBV24-1 to TRBJ2-5; a weak D match, TRBD2 (6 bases). CDR3 length: 14 residues. Germline lookup yields CDR1 KGHDR and CDR2 SFDVKD. Trimming removed 2 bases from V and 5 bases from J, with 11 bases in between.

This clonotype was seen ten or more times. The V and J genes are TRBV7-3 and TRBJ2-1; 7 bases are shared with TRBD2. V lost 5 bases and J lost 10; bases outside the gene matches: 8. This CDR3 is 13 amino acids long. Germline V CDR1 and CDR2: SGHTA, FQGTGA. This CDR3 reads CASSKREGQEQFF. The CDR3, as DNA: TGTGCCAGCAGCAAAAGGGAGGGCCAGGAGCAGTTCTTC.

This clonotype turned up a few times. The V gene is TRBV7-9, the J gene TRBJ2-7; 10 bases align to TRBD2. The CDR3 loop spans 15 amino acids. The germline gives CDR1 SEHNR, CDR2 FQNEAQ (reference sequence). Unmatched junction bases numbered 7, after V lost 6 bases and J lost 2 bases. In nucleotides, the CDR3 is TGTGCCAGCAGGCAAACTAGCGGGAACGCCTACGAGCAGTACTTC. This codes for CASRQTSGNAYEQYF.

This clonotype was detected only a few times. V is TRBV30 and J is TRBJ2-1; TRBD2 matches 7 bases. The CDR3 is 16 amino acids. The germline V gene has CDR1 GTSNPN and CDR2 SVGIG (reference sequence). The ends lost 5 bases at V and 0 bases at J; junction bases unmatched: 10. The CDR3: CAWEPGREYSYNEQFF. In DNA, the CDR3 is TGTGCCTGGGAGCCGGGGCGGGAGTACTCCTACAATGAGCAGTTCTTC.

The gene calls are TRBV20-1 and TRBJ2-7; TRBD1 matches 9 bases. V gave up 6 bases and J gave up 7 bases; unmatched junction bases: 10. The germline V gene encodes CDR1 DFQATT and CDR2 SNEGSKA (reference sequence). The CDR3 is made up of 13 amino acids. CDR3 DNA: TGCAGTGCCACAGGGACAGGGAAGTTTGAGCAGTACTTC. It yields the protein CSATGTGKFEQYF.

This clonotype occurred many times. The chain links TRBV28 to TRBJ2-1; 8 bases are a match to TRBD2. After removal of 3 bases from V and 1 base from J, the junction contained 2 bases not matched to a gene. This CDR3 comprises 15 residues. From germline, CDR1 is MDHEN and CDR2 SYDVKM. CDR3 loop: CASSFGRGSYNEQFF. CDR3 coding DNA: TGTGCCAGCAGTTTCGGGAGGGGATCCTACAATGAGCAGTTCTTC. Full variable domain (outside the CDR3, taken from reference TRBV28 and TRBJ2-1): DVKVTQSSRYLVKRTGEKVFLECVQDMDHENMFWYRQDPGLGLRLIYFSYDVKMKEKGDIPEGYSVSREKKERFSLILESASTNQTSMYLCASSFGRGSYNEQFFGPGTRLTVL.

This clonotype was counted at least ten times. V usage is TRBV28 and J usage is TRBJ2-7; TRBD1 aligns across 9 bases. The CDR3 spans 14 residues. Germline lookup yields CDR1 MDHEN and CDR2 SYDVKM. V lost 5 bases, J lost 6 bases, and 8 bases stayed unmatched. This chain's CDR3 is CASSLGTGLSEQYF. CDR3 DNA: TGTGCCAGCAGTCTCGGGACAGGGCTTAGCGAGCAGTACTTC.

In this sample, this clonotype turned up many times. This sequence joins TRBV20-1 and TRBJ1-1, with a weak D call TRBD1 (5 bases). The germline V gene has CDR1 DFQATT and CDR2 SNEGSKA (reference sequence). Trimming shortened V by 0 bases and J by 1 base, and 12 bases separated the two germline ends. CDR3 length equals 15 residues. CDR3 loop: CSARDLGAGNTEAFF. CDR3 nucleotides: TGCAGTGCTAGAGATTTAGGGGCTGGGAACACTGAAGCTTTCTTT.

The chain links TRBV11-2 to TRBJ2-4; D remains ambiguous. Germline CDR1 reads SGHAT; CDR2 reads FQNNGV. This CDR3 region has 13 residues. Trimming took off 3 bases at V and 8 bases at J, with 11 bases between the two ends. CDR3 sequence reads: CASSFGRFDIQYF. For the CDR3, the DNA is TGTGCCAGCAGCTTTGGGCGTTTCGACATTCAGTACTTC.